This T cell receptor (beta chain) was retrieved from a study of cytomegalovirus exposure and HLA in healthy donors. Study observations and caveats: TRBV6-2, TRBV6-3 and other indistinguishable V segments were excluded. The majority of CMV-associated TCR beta chains were reported as apparently HLA-restricted in a later analysis. Investigators reported under 200 TCR beta chains as tied to cytomegalovirus.

This CDR3 contains 14 residues. Per the germline V gene, CDR1 is MDHEN and CDR2 is SYDVKM. J lost 6 bases, V lost 4 bases, and 8 bases had no gene match. This clone was detected only once. Its antigen remains unidentified. The PCR ran on 60 Vbeta and 13 Jbeta primers. This table comes from immunoSEQ multiplex PCR, and its TCRdb copy is limited to in-frame clones, with some not included. The repertoire holds roughly 130,000 clones, with roughly four fifths as singletons. The sequence was collected from a girl between 2 and 10 years old in good health and CMV-seronegative. This chain links TRBV28 with TRBJ1-2; TRBD1 agrees at 7 bases. Specimen: PBMCs. CDR3 nucleotide sequence: TGTGCCAGCAGTTACAACAGGGGTTCCGATGGCTACACCTTC. It specifies CASSYNRGSDGYTF.